This is a list of T cell receptor beta chains from one sample in a study of shared clonotypes between healthy human individuals. This table comes from immunoSEQ multiplex PCR, and its TCRdb copy is limited to in-frame clones, with some not included. The table lists some 2.3 million clones, 85% to 95% of them singletons. The sequenced material came from naive CD4+ T cells from PBMCs. These receptors were collected from a man aged 18 to 29 in good health. Some clones in this sample may be carry-over from other donors' samples. The CDR3 runs from the conserved cysteine through the conserved F or W. The D gene is left open where the match is weak. Not all rows give a size; the values are once, few, many and, for expanded clones, a class.

V gene: TRBV18
J gene: TRBJ1-3
D gene: .
clone size: .
CDR3 DNA: TGTGCCAGCTCAGCAGGGAAGAATGGAAACACCATATATTTT
CDR3 protein: CASSAGKNGNTIYF

V gene: TRBV5-6
J gene: TRBJ2-3
D gene: .
clone size: .
CDR3 DNA: TGTGCCAGCAGCTTATCAGCTACAGATACGCAGTATTTT
CDR3 protein: CASSLSATDTQYF

V gene: TRBV18
J gene: TRBJ2-1
D gene: TRBD1
clone size: .
CDR3 DNA: TGTGCCAGCTCACCGACCGGACAGGGCGATGAGCAGTTCTTC
CDR3 protein: CASSPTGQGDEQFF

V gene: TRBV6-5
J gene: TRBJ2-5
D gene: TRBD2
clone size: .
CDR3 DNA: TGTGCCAGCAGTCATTTAGCGGGGGAAGAGACCCAGTACTTC
CDR3 protein: CASSHLAGEETQYF

V gene: TRBV5-1
J gene: TRBJ1-5
D gene: .
clone size: .
CDR3 DNA: TGCGCCAGCAGCTTGGTTTCGGGGGGAATGGTTCAGCCCCAGCATTTT
CDR3 protein: CASSLVSGGMVQPQHF

V gene: TRBV6-6
J gene: TRBJ1-2
D gene: .
clone size: .
CDR3 DNA: TGTGCCAGCAGCTCCGGCCAGCTCTATGGCTACACCTTC
CDR3 protein: CASSSGQLYGYTF

V gene: TRBV28
J gene: TRBJ1-4
D gene: .
clone size: .
CDR3 DNA: TGTGCCAGCAGTTTACTTGGGGGCATAAATGAAAAACTGTTTTTT
CDR3 protein: CASSLLGGINEKLFF

V gene: TRBV7-3
J gene: TRBJ2-1
D gene: .
clone size: once
CDR3 DNA: TGTGCCAGCAGCTCTACCCCAGCGCCAGGGGCATACAATGAGCAGTTCTTC
CDR3 protein: CASSSTPAPGAYNEQFF

V gene: TRBV15
J gene: TRBJ2-3
D gene: TRBD1
clone size: .
CDR3 DNA: TGTGCCACCAGCAGAGGATGGACAGGGACAGATACGCAGTATTTT
CDR3 protein: CATSRGWTGTDTQYF

V gene: TRBV15
J gene: TRBJ2-7
D gene: .
clone size: .
CDR3 DNA: TGTGCCACCAGCAGAGATAAGGGTAAAACCTACGAGCAGTACTTC
CDR3 protein: CATSRDKGKTYEQYF

V gene: TRBV7-2
J gene: TRBJ1-3
D gene: TRBD1
clone size: .
CDR3 DNA: TGTGCCAGCAGCAGAACCGGGACAGGGTTCTCTGGAAACACCATATATTTT
CDR3 protein: CASSRTGTGFSGNTIYF

V gene: TRBV5-1
J gene: TRBJ2-5
D gene: TRBD2
clone size: .
CDR3 DNA: TGCGCCAGCAGCCCGGGACCGGGGGGAGAGACCCAGTACTTC
CDR3 protein: CASSPGPGGETQYF

V gene: TRBV2
J gene: TRBJ2-5
D gene: .
clone size: .
CDR3 DNA: TGTGCCAGCAGTGAATACGCGCAGGGGGGGACCCAGTACTTC
CDR3 protein: CASSEYAQGGTQYF

V gene: TRBV7-8
J gene: TRBJ1-5
D gene: .
clone size: .
CDR3 DNA: TGTGCCAGCAGCTTAGGACTTGCGGTAGACCAGCCCCAGCATTTT
CDR3 protein: CASSLGLAVDQPQHF

V gene: TRBV5-4
J gene: TRBJ2-7
D gene: .
clone size: once
CDR3 DNA: TGTGCCAGCAGCTGGCGGGTGGGGAGGTCCTACGAGCAGTACTTC
CDR3 protein: CASSWRVGRSYEQYF

V gene: TRBV6-6
J gene: TRBJ1-1
D gene: .
clone size: once
CDR3 DNA: TGTGCCAGCACCCCGCCTATAGAGGACACTGAAGCTTTCTTT
CDR3 protein: CASTPPIEDTEAFF

V gene: TRBV19
J gene: TRBJ1-5
D gene: TRBD1
clone size: .
CDR3 DNA: TGTGCCAGTAGTAAGGGACAGGGTTTTCTCCAGCCCCAGCATTTT
CDR3 protein: CASSKGQGFLQPQHF

V gene: TRBV6-5
J gene: TRBJ2-1
D gene: .
clone size: .
CDR3 DNA: TGTGCCAGCAGTTACATGGGGGGCGAGCAGTTCTTC
CDR3 protein: CASSYMGGEQFF

V gene: TRBV25-1
J gene: TRBJ2-5
D gene: TRBD1
clone size: .
CDR3 DNA: TGTGCCAGCAGTGCACGACAGGGGTCTGGGGGGGAGACCCAGTACTTC
CDR3 protein: CASSARQGSGGETQYF

V gene: TRBV28
J gene: TRBJ1-2
D gene: .
clone size: .
CDR3 DNA: TGTGCCAGCAGTGGGGGTGGGACGGCTAACTATGGCTACACCTTC
CDR3 protein: CASSGGGTANYGYTF

V gene: TRBV4-1
J gene: TRBJ2-1
D gene: TRBD2
clone size: .
CDR3 DNA: TGCGCCAGCAGCCAAGATCATGGCGGGAGGGGTGGGAATGAGCAGTTCTTC
CDR3 protein: CASSQDHGGRGGNEQFF

V gene: TRBV2
J gene: TRBJ2-7
D gene: TRBD2
clone size: .
CDR3 DNA: TGTGCCAGCAGTGCGGAGGGACTAGCGGGAGTCGAGCAGTACTTC
CDR3 protein: CASSAEGLAGVEQYF

V gene: TRBV12-5
J gene: TRBJ2-1
D gene: TRBD1
clone size: .
CDR3 DNA: TGTGCTAGTGGTTTGGACCCCACGACAGGGCCCTACAATGAGCAGTTCTTC
CDR3 protein: CASGLDPTTGPYNEQFF

V gene: TRBV10-3
J gene: TRBJ2-7
D gene: .
clone size: .
CDR3 DNA: TGTGCCATCAGTGAGTACGGGACCCAGTACGAGCAGTACTTC
CDR3 protein: CAISEYGTQYEQYF

V gene: TRBV19
J gene: TRBJ1-1
D gene: .
clone size: .
CDR3 DNA: TGTGCCAGTAGGATGGACAGCCTCGGGGAGACTGAAGCTTTCTTT
CDR3 protein: CASRMDSLGETEAFF

V gene: TRBV7-9
J gene: TRBJ1-5
D gene: .
clone size: .
CDR3 DNA: TGTGCCAGCAGCTTATCAGGGAACAATCAGCCCCAGCATTTT
CDR3 protein: CASSLSGNNQPQHF

V gene: TRBV18
J gene: TRBJ2-3
D gene: .
clone size: .
CDR3 DNA: TGTGCCAGCTCCCTGGTCTTAGCGCAAGATACGCAGTATTTT
CDR3 protein: CASSLVLAQDTQYF

V gene: TRBV20-1
J gene: TRBJ2-5
D gene: .
clone size: .
CDR3 DNA: TGCAGTGTGTCCAGAAAAGGGACCCAGTACTTC
CDR3 protein: CSVSRKGTQYF

V gene: TRBV28
J gene: TRBJ2-7
D gene: .
clone size: .
CDR3 DNA: TGTGCCAGCAGTTTACCCCGGAGGGTCGGCGACGAGCAGTACTTC
CDR3 protein: CASSLPRRVGDEQYF

V gene: TRBV2
J gene: TRBJ2-7
D gene: .
clone size: .
CDR3 DNA: TGTGCCAGCAGTGAAGTTCGTCAGGGGTCCTACGAGCAGTACTTC
CDR3 protein: CASSEVRQGSYEQYF

V gene: TRBV5-4
J gene: TRBJ2-2
D gene: TRBD2
clone size: .
CDR3 DNA: TGTGCCAGCAGCCCGAGACTAGCATTGGTTGGGGAGCTGTTTTTT
CDR3 protein: CASSPRLALVGELFF

V gene: TRBV28
J gene: TRBJ1-1
D gene: .
clone size: .
CDR3 DNA: TGTGCCAGCCTAGGGACCCACGGGAGGTTAGGAGCTTTCTTT
CDR3 protein: CASLGTHGRLGAFF

V gene: TRBV7-9
J gene: TRBJ2-2
D gene: .
clone size: .
CDR3 DNA: TGTGCCAGCAGCTTTCTAGGATGGAACACCGGGGAGCTGTTTTTT
CDR3 protein: CASSFLGWNTGELFF

V gene: TRBV10-3
J gene: TRBJ2-3
D gene: .
clone size: .
CDR3 DNA: TGTGCCATCAGAGGGGACACTACAGATACGCAGTATTTT
CDR3 protein: CAIRGDTTDTQYF

V gene: TRBV7-9
J gene: TRBJ2-1
D gene: TRBD1
clone size: .
CDR3 DNA: TGTGCCAGCAGCTTATCACTTGGACAGGCTAGGTACAATGAGCAGTTCTTC
CDR3 protein: CASSLSLGQARYNEQFF

V gene: TRBV6-4
J gene: TRBJ1-2
D gene: .
clone size: .
CDR3 DNA: TGTGCCAGCAGTGACGCTGGGGCAGGGCGATTTAACTATGGCTACACCTTC
CDR3 protein: CASSDAGAGRFNYGYTF

V gene: TRBV25-1
J gene: TRBJ2-7
D gene: .
clone size: .
CDR3 DNA: TGTGCCAGCAGTGACAGACAAGACTCCTACGAGCAGTACTTC
CDR3 protein: CASSDRQDSYEQYF

V gene: TRBV11-1
J gene: TRBJ2-5
D gene: .
clone size: .
CDR3 DNA: TGTGCCAGCAGCTTAGCGTGGGCAGCCCAAGAGACCCAGTACTTC
CDR3 protein: CASSLAWAAQETQYF

V gene: TRBV5-4
J gene: TRBJ2-7
D gene: TRBD1
clone size: .
CDR3 DNA: TGTGCCAGCAGCCCCGACAGGGGGAGGACCTACGAGCAGTACTTC
CDR3 protein: CASSPDRGRTYEQYF

V gene: TRBV7-6
J gene: TRBJ1-5
D gene: .
clone size: .
CDR3 DNA: TGTGCCAGCAGCTTTACGAGCGATCAGCCCCAGCATTTT
CDR3 protein: CASSFTSDQPQHF

V gene: TRBV2
J gene: TRBJ2-2
D gene: .
clone size: once
CDR3 DNA: TGTGCCAGCCGGCAGAGTTACACCGGGGAGCTGTTTTTT
CDR3 protein: CASRQSYTGELFF

V gene: TRBV5-4
J gene: TRBJ2-7
D gene: TRBD1
clone size: .
CDR3 DNA: TGTGCCAGCAGCGCCCCGGGACAGGGGAACGAGCAGTACTTC
CDR3 protein: CASSAPGQGNEQYF

V gene: TRBV11-3
J gene: TRBJ2-4
D gene: TRBD1
clone size: .
CDR3 DNA: TGTGCCAGCAGCCATGGACAGGGGGAGGCCAAAAACATTCAGTACTTC
CDR3 protein: CASSHGQGEAKNIQYF

V gene: TRBV11-2
J gene: TRBJ1-3
D gene: .
clone size: .
CDR3 DNA: TGTGCCAGCAGCTTAGAGCAGGGAGCGGGAAACACCATATATTTT
CDR3 protein: CASSLEQGAGNTIYF

V gene: TRBV27
J gene: TRBJ2-7
D gene: TRBD1
clone size: .
CDR3 DNA: TGTGCCAGCAGTTTACTCGGGACAGGGGGCTACGAGCAGTACTTC
CDR3 protein: CASSLLGTGGYEQYF

V gene: TRBV28
J gene: TRBJ2-5
D gene: .
clone size: .
CDR3 DNA: TGTGCCAGCAGGAAAGAGGGTCCACTGGTGCAAGAGACCCAGTACTTC
CDR3 protein: CASRKEGPLVQETQYF

V gene: TRBV5-1
J gene: TRBJ1-2
D gene: .
clone size: .
CDR3 DNA: TGCGCCAGCAGCTCCACCGGAACGGACAGCCAAACCTTC
CDR3 protein: CASSSTGTDSQTF

V gene: TRBV15
J gene: TRBJ2-7
D gene: .
clone size: .
CDR3 DNA: TGTGCCACCAGCAGAGGGGGGAAACAGAGCTCCTACGAGCAGTACTTC
CDR3 protein: CATSRGGKQSSYEQYF

V gene: TRBV14
J gene: TRBJ1-1
D gene: .
clone size: .
CDR3 DNA: TGTGCCAGCAGCCCCATAAGTACAGTGAACACTGAAGCTTTCTTT
CDR3 protein: CASSPISTVNTEAFF

V gene: TRBV6-1
J gene: TRBJ2-1
D gene: .
clone size: .
CDR3 DNA: TGTGCCAGCAGTGAACGGGTGCGGGAGCAGTTCTTC
CDR3 protein: CASSERVREQFF

V gene: TRBV10-3
J gene: TRBJ2-7
D gene: TRBD1
clone size: .
CDR3 DNA: TGTGCCATCAGCCAAACAGGGGACGAGCAGTACTTC
CDR3 protein: CAISQTGDEQYF